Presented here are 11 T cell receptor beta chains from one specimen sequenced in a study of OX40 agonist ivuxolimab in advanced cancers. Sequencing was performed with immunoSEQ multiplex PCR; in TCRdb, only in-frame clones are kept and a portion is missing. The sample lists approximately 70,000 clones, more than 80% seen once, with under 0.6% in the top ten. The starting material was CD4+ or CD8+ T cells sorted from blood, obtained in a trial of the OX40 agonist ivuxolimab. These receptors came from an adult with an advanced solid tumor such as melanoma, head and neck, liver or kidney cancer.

This CDR3 is CASSPTGGSYEQYF. The CDR3 coding sequence is TGCGCCAGCAGCCCGACAGGGGGGTCCTACGAGCAGTACTTC. The chain uses TRBV4-3 and TRBJ2-7; 9 bases map to TRBD1. V lost 4 bases to trimming and J lost 1 base; unmatched junction nucleotides: 2. Germline assignment: CDR1 LGHNA and CDR2 YSLEER. This CDR3 is 14 amino acids long.

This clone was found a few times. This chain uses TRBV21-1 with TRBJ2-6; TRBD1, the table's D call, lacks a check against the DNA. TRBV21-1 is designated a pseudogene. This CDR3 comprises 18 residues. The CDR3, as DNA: TGTGCCAGCAGCACCCGAGACAGGGGTGGGTCTGGGGCCAACGTCCTGACTTTC. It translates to CASSTRDRGGSGANVLTF.

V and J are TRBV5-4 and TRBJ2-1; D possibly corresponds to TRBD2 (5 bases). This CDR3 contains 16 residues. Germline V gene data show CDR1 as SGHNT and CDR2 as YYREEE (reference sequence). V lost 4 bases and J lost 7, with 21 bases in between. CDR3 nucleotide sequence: TGTGCCAGCAGCCTTTCAGTCGGGATCGAATTTAATGAGCAGTTCTTC. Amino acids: CASSLSVGIEFNEQFF.

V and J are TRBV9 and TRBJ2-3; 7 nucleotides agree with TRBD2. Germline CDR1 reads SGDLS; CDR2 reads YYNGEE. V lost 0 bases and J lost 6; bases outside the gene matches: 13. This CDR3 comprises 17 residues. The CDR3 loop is CASSVALSGLGDDTQYF. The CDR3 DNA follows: TGTGCCAGCAGCGTAGCCCTTAGCGGGCTAGGGGACGATACGCAGTATTTT.

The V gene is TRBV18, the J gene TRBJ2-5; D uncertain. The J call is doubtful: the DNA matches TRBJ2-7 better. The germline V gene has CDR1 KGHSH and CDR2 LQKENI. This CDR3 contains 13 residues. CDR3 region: CASSQTWDYEQYF. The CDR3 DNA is TGTGCCAGCTCACAGACCTGGGACTACGAGCAGTACTTC.

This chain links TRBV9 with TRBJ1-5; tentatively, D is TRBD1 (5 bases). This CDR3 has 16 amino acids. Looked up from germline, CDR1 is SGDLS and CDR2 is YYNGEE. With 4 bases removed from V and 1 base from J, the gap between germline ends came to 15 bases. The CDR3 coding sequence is TGTGCCAGCAGCACTGCCGAGGCAGGGAGCAATCAGCCCCAGCATTTT. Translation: CASSTAEAGSNQPQHF.

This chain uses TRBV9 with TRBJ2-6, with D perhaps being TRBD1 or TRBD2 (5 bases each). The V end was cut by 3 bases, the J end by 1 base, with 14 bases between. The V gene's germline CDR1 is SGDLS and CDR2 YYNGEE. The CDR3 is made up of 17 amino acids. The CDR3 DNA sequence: TGTGCCAGCAGCGAGGGACGGCGCAAGTCTGGGGCCAACGTCCTGACTTTC. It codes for CASSEGRRKSGANVLTF. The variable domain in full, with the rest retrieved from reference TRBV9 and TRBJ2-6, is DSGVTQTPKHLITATGQRVTLRCSPRSGDLSVYWYQQSLDQGLQFLIQYYNGEERAKGNILERFSAQQFPDLHSELNLSSLELGDSALYFCASSEGRRKSGANVLTFGAGSRLTVL.

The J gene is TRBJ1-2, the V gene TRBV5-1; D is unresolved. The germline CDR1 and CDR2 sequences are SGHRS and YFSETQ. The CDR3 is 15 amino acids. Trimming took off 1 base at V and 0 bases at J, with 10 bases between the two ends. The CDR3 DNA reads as TGCGCCAGCAGCTTGATCGGCAGCACTAACTATGGCTACACCTTC. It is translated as CASSLIGSTNYGYTF.

Here the CDR3 reads CASSLDRNQPQHF. CDR3 nucleotide sequence: TGTGCCAGCAGCTTGGACCGAAATCAGCCCCAGCATTTT. The chain is built from TRBV6-6 and TRBJ1-5; no firm D call. The V gene's germline CDR1 is MNHNY and CDR2 SVGAGI (reference sequence). This CDR3 has 13 residues. Deletions cut 6 bases from V and 4 bases from J, with 10 bases between.

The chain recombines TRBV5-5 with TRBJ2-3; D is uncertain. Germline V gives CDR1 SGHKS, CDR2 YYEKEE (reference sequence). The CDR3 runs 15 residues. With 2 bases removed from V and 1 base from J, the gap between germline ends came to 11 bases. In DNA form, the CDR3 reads TGTGCCAGCAGCTTAATTAGTGTCCGCACAGATACGCAGTATTTT. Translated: CASSLISVRTDTQYF. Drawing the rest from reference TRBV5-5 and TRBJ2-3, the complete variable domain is DAGVTQSPTHLIKTRGQQVTLRCSPISGHKSVSWYQQVLGQGPQFIFQYYEKEERGRGNFPDRFSARQFPNYSSELNVNALLLGDSALYLCASSLISVRTDTQYFGPGTRLTVL.

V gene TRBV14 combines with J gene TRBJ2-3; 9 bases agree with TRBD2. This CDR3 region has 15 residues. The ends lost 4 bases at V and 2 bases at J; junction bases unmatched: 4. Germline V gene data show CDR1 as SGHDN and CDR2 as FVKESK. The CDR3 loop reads CASSRGTSFTDTQYF. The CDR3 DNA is TGTGCCAGCAGCCGTGGGACTAGCTTCACAGATACGCAGTATTTT.